The sequence of this TCR beta chain was determined in a study of blood T cell repertoires in COVID-19. CDR1 KGHDR and CDR2 SFDVKD come from the germline V gene. V lost 4 bases and J 1 base, leaving 3 bases between the germline ends. The CDR3 covers 13 residues. TCRdb's copy holds only in-frame clones and misses some; the assay was immunoSEQ multiplex PCR. This table has hundreds of thousands of clones, 85% to 90% appearing once. Specimen: PBMCs or T cells enriched from blood (not recorded which). The receptor's source is a woman younger than 35 who had recovered from COVID-19. The chain uses TRBV24-1 and TRBJ2-2; no clear D gene. The DNA of the CDR3 is TGTGCCACCAGTGACGGGAACACCGGGGAGCTGTTTTTT. This sequence encodes CATSDGNTGELFF.